These 22 T cell receptor beta chains share one sample of origin, sequenced in a study of cytomegalovirus exposure and HLA in healthy donors. The study ran its PCR with 60 Vbeta and 13 Jbeta primers. The method was immunoSEQ multiplex PCR; TCRdb's version includes in-frame clones alone and lacks a portion of them. Of tens of thousands of clones listed, 79% are singletons. Sample: PBMCs. The receptors derive from a man between 25 and 39 years old in good health and CMV-seronegative.

The chain is built from TRBV6-1 and TRBJ1-2; 7 bases fit TRBD1. This CDR3 region has 13 residues. Unmatched junction bases numbered 8, after V lost 10 bases and J lost 3 bases. Per the germline V gene, CDR1 is MNHNS and CDR2 is SASEGT. The chain's CDR3 is CATDRVRHYGYTF. Here the CDR3 DNA reads TGTGCCACCGACAGGGTCAGACACTATGGCTACACCTTC.

This chain connects TRBV7-9 to TRBJ2-3; no firm D call. V gave up 3 bases and J gave up 4 bases, with 5 bases separating them. The CDR3 covers 12 residues. The germline V gene has CDR1 SEHNR and CDR2 FQNEAQ (reference sequence). The CDR3 spells CASSFIADTQYF. For the CDR3, the DNA is TGTGCCAGCAGCTTTATTGCAGATACGCAGTATTTT.

This clone has only a few counts. This chain links TRBV5-6 with TRBJ2-6; D gene ambiguous. The ends were cut back, 4 bases at V and 0 bases at J, with 11 bases in the middle. The CDR3 covers 16 residues. CDR1 is SGHDT, CDR2 YYEEEE, per germline. The CDR3 sequence: CASSGERSSGANVLTF. Here the CDR3 DNA reads TGTGCCAGCAGCGGTGAGAGGAGCTCTGGGGCCAACGTCCTGACTTTC.

This chain uses TRBV18 with TRBJ2-5; 7 nucleotides agree with TRBD2. Germline V CDR1 and CDR2: KGHSH, LQKENI. The J segment lost 6 bases and the V segment lost 6 bases, leaving 4 bases of the junction unmatched. CDR3 size: 12 residues. CDR3 sequence reads: CASSQGGKTQYF. In DNA form, the CDR3 reads TGTGCCAGCTCTCAGGGAGGGAAGACCCAGTACTTC.

The chain couples TRBV12-5 to TRBJ2-7; TRBD1 matches at 10 bases. This CDR3 has 14 residues. V was pared by 0 bases and J by 5 bases, with 1 base of the junction left unmatched. CDR1 is LGHNT, CDR2 FRNRAP, per germline. CDR3 protein: CASGLVGQGDEQYF. DNA of the CDR3: TGTGCTAGTGGTTTGGTCGGACAGGGGGACGAGCAGTACTTC.

The rearrangement uses TRBV6-1 and TRBJ2-7, with TRBD1 matching over 9 bases. The CDR3 is 13 residues long. The germline V gene has CDR1 MNHNS and CDR2 SASEGT. The junction had 3 bases not matched to a gene; V was cut back by 8 bases and J by 1 base. The CDR3 sequence is CASRDRVSYEQYF. Written as DNA, the CDR3 is TGTGCCAGCCGGGACAGGGTGTCCTACGAGCAGTACTTC.

The chain couples TRBV5-1 to TRBJ2-3; weak D call: TRBD2 (6 bases). Trimming cost V 0 bases and J 0 bases, with 8 bases left between them. This CDR3 spans 15 amino acids. CDR1 is SGHRS, CDR2 YFSETQ, per germline. CDR3 protein: CASSLDGTSTDTQYF. The CDR3 DNA is TGCGCCAGCAGCTTGGATGGGACTAGCACAGATACGCAGTATTTT.

The chain has TRBV2 and TRBJ1-1; possibly TRBD1 for D (5 bases). Trimming removed 8 bases at V and 1 base at J, with 5 bases between. This CDR3 spans 11 amino acids. The germline V gene encodes CDR1 SNHLY and CDR2 FYNNEI. CDR3 amino acids: CASGQNTEAFF. CDR3 nucleotide sequence: TGTGCCAGCGGACAGAACACTGAAGCTTTCTTT.

In its sample, this clone was seen once. This sequence joins TRBV29-1 and TRBJ1-2; 8 positions agree with TRBD1. Germline loops: CDR1 SQVTM, CDR2 ANQGSEA. J lost 4 bases, V lost 3 bases, and 7 bases had no gene match. The CDR3 has 14 amino acids. The CDR3 DNA sequence: TGCAGCGTTGACTCTACGGACAGGGCCTATGGCTACACCTTC. The encoded protein is CSVDSTDRAYGYTF.

The V call is TRBV6-1, the J call TRBJ2-7; 11 nucleotides agree with TRBD1. CDR1 is MNHNS, CDR2 SASEGT, per germline. Unmatched junction bases numbered 6, after V lost 6 bases and J lost 5 bases. CDR3 length equals 14 residues. In DNA form, the CDR3 reads TGTGCCAGCAGCAATCGGGACAGGGGGAACGAGCAGTACTTC. It is translated as CASSNRDRGNEQYF.

This chain links TRBV7-9 with TRBJ1-1; the D is unclear. Per the germline V gene, CDR1 is SEHNR and CDR2 is FQNEAQ (reference sequence). This CDR3 spans 13 amino acids. V was shortened by 4 bases and J by 2 bases, with 8 bases between the two germline ends. The CDR3, as DNA: TGTGCCAGCAGCTCCCAGTCTAACACTGAAGCTTTCTTT. It yields the protein CASSSQSNTEAFF.

About this clone: The junction does not match germline at one end; this may be a read error. The gene calls are TRBV4-1 and TRBJ1-2, with 8 bases that match TRBD1. Looked up from germline, CDR1 is MGHRA and CDR2 is YSYEKL. This CDR3 has 18 residues. CDR3 DNA sequence: TGCGCCAGCACCCAAGCCATTCGTCCGGACAGGGTTGACTATGGCTACACCTTC. Its protein is CASTQAIRPDRVDYGYTF.

The rearrangement uses TRBV2 and TRBJ1-1, with D perhaps TRBD1 (5 bases). V lost 7 bases and J 5 bases, leaving 17 bases between the germline ends. The CDR3 length is 14 residues. Per germline, CDR1 SNHLY and CDR2 FYNNEI. The CDR3 sequence is CASILQGQGTEAFF. CDR3 in DNA: TGTGCCAGCATACTTCAGGGCCAAGGGACTGAAGCTTTCTTT.

The chain employs TRBV9 and TRBJ1-1, with D possibly matching TRBD1 (5 bases). The CDR3 runs 14 residues. Trimming left V 0 bases short and J 3 bases short, with 9 bases between. Germline CDR1 and CDR2: SGDLS and YYNGEE. The CDR3 DNA follows: TGTGCCAGCAGCGTAGGGGGAGGGGACACTGAAGCTTTCTTT. Translation: CASSVGGGDTEAFF.

The genes are TRBV5-1 and TRBJ2-5; no reliable D call. Trimming pared 4 bases from V and 2 bases from J, leaving 12 bases between. CDR1 is SGHRS, CDR2 YFSETQ, per germline. The CDR3 is 14 residues long. This CDR3 reads CASSPGPLQETQYF. The CDR3 DNA is TGCGCCAGCAGCCCTGGCCCGTTACAAGAGACCCAGTACTTC.

This rearrangement joins TRBV15 to TRBJ1-6; 7 nucleotides line up with TRBD1. This CDR3 comprises 15 residues. With 0 bases clipped from V and 7 bases from J, the junction kept 3 bases outside the gene matches. In germline, CDR1 is LNHNV, CDR2 YYDKDF (reference sequence). This CDR3 reads CATSREDRANSPLHF. The DNA of the CDR3 is TGTGCCACCAGCAGAGAAGACAGGGCGAATTCACCCCTCCACTTT.

Here the CDR3 reads CASSPRGEGPNQPQHF. CDR3 nucleotide sequence: TGTGCCAGCAGCCCCAGGGGTGAAGGCCCGAATCAGCCCCAGCATTTT. The rearrangement uses TRBV28 and TRBJ1-5; possibly TRBD1 for D (6 bases). Deletions cut 6 bases from V and 4 bases from J, with 19 bases between. The CDR3 is 16 residues long. Germline V lookup: CDR1 MDHEN, CDR2 SYDVKM.

The V and J genes are TRBV2 and TRBJ2-5; D gene ambiguous. Germline loops: CDR1 SNHLY, CDR2 FYNNEI. The CDR3 loop spans 14 amino acids. V lost 7 bases to trimming and J lost 2 bases, with 14 bases between them. CDR3 bases: TGTGCCAGCAATCGGGTCGTCGAGCAAGAGACCCAGTACTTC. Translated: CASNRVVEQETQYF. Variable domain in full (rest from reference TRBV2 and TRBJ2-5): EPEVTQTPSHQVTQMGQEVILRCVPISNHLYFYWYRQILGQKVEFLVSFYNNEISEKSEIFDDQFSVERPDGSNFTLKIRSTKLEDSAMYFCASNRVVEQETQYFGPGTRLLVL.

V gene TRBV5-1 combines with J gene TRBJ1-1; D perhaps matches TRBD1 (5 bases). V lost 4 bases to trimming and J lost 0 bases, with 10 bases between them. The germline gives CDR1 SGHRS, CDR2 YFSETQ. CDR3 length: 14 residues. The CDR3 region is CASSPGELNTEAFF. As DNA, the CDR3 is TGCGCCAGCAGCCCGGGGGAGTTGAACACTGAAGCTTTCTTT.

The DNA for the CDR3 is TGCGCCAGCAGCTTGGATAGCGGGGGGCGCGATGAGCAGTTCTTC. Translating it yields CASSLDSGGRDEQFF. This sequence joins TRBV5-1 and TRBJ2-1, with 10 bases aligning to TRBD2. V shed 0 bases, J shed 8 bases, and the junction held 5 bases outside the gene matches. CDR1 and CDR2 (germline): SGHRS, YFSETQ. This CDR3 region has 15 residues.

The V call is TRBV10-1, the J call TRBJ1-6; 7 positions agree with TRBD1. The CDR3 extends over 12 amino acids. V lost 3 bases to trimming and J lost 15 bases; unmatched junction nucleotides: 5. Germline V gene data show CDR1 as WNHNN and CDR2 as SYGVQD (reference sequence). The CDR3 spells CASSDTGARLHF. In DNA, the CDR3 is TGCGCCAGCAGTGATACAGGGGCTCGCCTCCACTTT.

The chain joins TRBV7-3 to TRBJ2-5; no definite D call. The germline V gene encodes CDR1 SGHTA and CDR2 FQGTGA. The ends were cut back, 5 bases at V and 4 bases at J, with 14 bases in the middle. The CDR3 sequence is 14 residues long. CDR3 in amino acids: CASSLLGFGETQYF. CDR3 in DNA: TGTGCCAGCAGCCTCCTAGGATTTGGAGAGACCCAGTACTTC.